What follows are 25 T cell receptor beta chains derived from one specimen sequenced in a study of blood T cell repertoires in COVID-19 (dated by TCRdb to about 2020). Library generation was performed with the immunoSEQ multiplex PCR assay. Drawn from immuneACCESS, this table holds only the in-frame rearrangements with V and J called that TCRdb kept. Clones are partly lost; checked studies trace under half to an unresolved V gene and leave the rest unexplained. In this sample the table shows tens of thousands of clones, roughly 84% of which occur a single time. The ten largest clones add up to roughly 12% of the sample. The source material was peripheral blood. Receptor source: a human donor in a cohort sampled during active COVID-19.

The rearrangement links TRBV6-5 to TRBJ2-7, with 10 bases aligning to TRBD1. The trim removed 6 bases at V and 0 bases at J, leaving 5 bases unmatched. The CDR3 runs to 15 residues. Looked up from germline, CDR1 is MNHEY and CDR2 is SVGAGI. Here the CDR3 DNA reads TGTGCCAGCAGACGGGGACAGGGGTTCTCCTACGAGCAGTACTTC. Its translation is CASRRGQGFSYEQYF.

V and J are TRBV9 and TRBJ2-5; unclear D gene. Trimming removed 0 bases from V and 5 bases from J, with 8 bases in between. CDR1 and CDR2 (germline): SGDLS, YYNGEE. CDR3 size: 13 residues. The CDR3 loop reads CASSVGAWETQYF. CDR3 in DNA: TGTGCCAGCAGCGTAGGGGCATGGGAGACCCAGTACTTC.

The chain combines TRBV6-6 with TRBJ2-5; 10 nucleotides agree with TRBD2. Germline V lookup: CDR1 MNHNY, CDR2 SVGAGI (reference sequence). The CDR3 consists of 17 residues. Trimming at V came to 5 bases and at J to 5 bases, leaving 14 bases not matched to a gene. The CDR3 DNA follows: TGTGCCAGCAGTCCCCACCAGCGGGGGGGCCGGCGGGAGACCCAGTACTTC. Encoded protein: CASSPHQRGGRRETQYF.

This rearrangement joins TRBV19 to TRBJ1-3, with TRBD1 matching over 7 bases. The junction had 14 bases not matched to a gene; V was cut back by 3 bases and J by 0 bases. CDR3 length: 19 amino acids. Germline V gene lookup returns CDR1 LNHDA and CDR2 SQIVND (reference sequence). In DNA form, the CDR3 reads TGTGCCAGTAGTATCTTGACAGGGAGTGCTGGGGTCTCTGGAAACACCATATATTTT. Its translation is CASSILTGSAGVSGNTIYF.

This clone was picked up one time. The gene calls are TRBV4-2 and TRBJ2-2; 8 positions match TRBD2. In germline, CDR1 is LGHNA, CDR2 YNFKEQ. Trimming took 4 bases from V and 1 from J; bases not matched to a gene: 11. CDR3 length: 18 amino acids. CDR3 bases: TGTGCCAGCAGCCTAACCCTAATCAGCGGGGGGAACACCGGGGAGCTGTTTTTT. It codes for CASSLTLISGGNTGELFF.

This chain links TRBV11-2 with TRBJ2-3; 11 bases agree with TRBD2. Germline lookup yields CDR1 SGHAT and CDR2 FQNNGV. The CDR3 covers 14 residues. The V segment lost 6 bases and the J segment 3 bases; nucleotides outside the gene matches: 2. The chain's CDR3 is CASRGLAVTDTQYF. The DNA of the CDR3 is TGTGCCAGCAGGGGACTAGCGGTAACAGATACGCAGTATTTT.

The chain has TRBV18 and TRBJ2-5; a possible D gene is TRBD2 (5 bases). This CDR3 comprises 15 residues. V was trimmed by 2 bases and J by 4 bases, leaving 14 bases between them. In germline, CDR1 is KGHSH, CDR2 LQKENI. CDR3 sequence (DNA): TGTGCCAGCTCACCAAACGCCGGGGATGGAGAGACCCAGTACTTC. It yields the protein CASSPNAGDGETQYF.

This chain connects TRBV6-4 to TRBJ2-7; possibly TRBD1 for D (5 bases). The CDR3 spans 17 residues. Per germline, CDR1 MRHNA and CDR2 SNTAGT. V lost 0 bases to trimming and J lost 2 bases, with 17 bases between them. CDR3 protein: CASSDSKGDSVTYEQYF. CDR3 DNA: TGTGCCAGCAGTGACTCGAAGGGCGACAGTGTGACCTACGAGCAGTACTTC.

The rearrangement uses TRBV12-3 or TRBV12-4 and TRBJ2-1; no definite D call. There are 13 residues in the CDR3. The ends were cut back, 1 base at V and 9 bases at J, with 10 bases in the middle. CDR3 bases: TGTGCCAGCAGTTTAGGGCCTTTACGTGAGCAGTTCTTC. It specifies CASSLGPLREQFF.

The chain employs TRBV7-6 and TRBJ2-1; 9 nucleotides match TRBD2. The germline V gene has CDR1 SGHVS and CDR2 FNYEAQ. The CDR3 extends over 17 amino acids. The V and J ends lost 5 bases and 2 bases, in that order; junction bases with no gene match: 10. CDR3 in DNA: TGTGCCAGCAGCCGGACTAGCGCGGGAGGGACCTACAATGAGCAGTTCTTC. As protein: CASSRTSAGGTYNEQFF.

The gene calls are TRBV10-3 and TRBJ2-4; 9 bases align to TRBD1. CDR3 size: 19 residues. V lost 10 bases to trimming and J lost 0 bases; unmatched junction nucleotides: 19. CDR1 ENHRY and CDR2 SYGVKD come from the germline V gene. The CDR3 loop reads CATGPGTGSGSLAKNIQYF. CDR3 coding DNA: TGTGCCACCGGCCCTGGGACAGGGAGTGGGTCCCTAGCCAAAAACATTCAGTACTTC.

The V call is TRBV7-3, the J call TRBJ2-3, with a possible D match to TRBD2 (5 bases). Deletions cut 3 bases from V and 3 bases from J, with 13 bases between. Germline CDR1 SGHTA, CDR2 FQGTGA. This CDR3 has 15 residues. The CDR3 region has the DNA TGTGCCAGCAGCTTCAAGACGGGCGGGACAGATACGCAGTATTTT. This codes for CASSFKTGGTDTQYF. The full variable domain, rest sourced from reference TRBV7-3 and TRBJ2-3, is GAGVSQTPSNKVTEKGKYVELRCDPISGHTALYWYRQSLGQGPEFLIYFQGTGAADDSGLPNDRFFAVRPEGSVSTLKIQRTERGDSAVYLCASSFKTGGTDTQYFGPGTRLTVL.

For this clone: Within the sample, other DNA sequences also encode this same CDR3. The V gene is TRBV6-5, the J gene TRBJ2-5; 7 bases agree with TRBD1. CDR1 and CDR2 from the germline V gene are MNHEY and SVGAGI. With V trimmed by 2 bases and J by 5 bases, 2 bases remained unmatched. This CDR3 region has 13 residues. The CDR3: CASSYRGRETQYF. The CDR3 DNA follows: TGTGCCAGCAGTTACAGGGGGCGGGAGACCCAGTACTTC.

V is TRBV7-3 and J is TRBJ2-3, with 7 bases lining up with TRBD1. Germline lookup yields CDR1 SGHTA and CDR2 FQGTGA. V lost 5 bases to trimming and J lost 2 bases; unmatched junction nucleotides: 7. The CDR3 has 15 amino acids. The CDR3 loop reads CASSPLGQVTDTQYF. The CDR3 nucleotides are TGTGCCAGCAGCCCCCTCGGACAGGTCACAGATACGCAGTATTTT. The whole variable domain, remainder taken from reference TRBV7-3 and TRBJ2-3, is GAGVSQTPSNKVTEKGKYVELRCDPISGHTALYWYRQSLGQGPEFLIYFQGTGAADDSGLPNDRFFAVRPEGSVSTLKIQRTERGDSAVYLCASSPLGQVTDTQYFGPGTRLTVL.

Only one count was recorded for this clone. V and J are TRBV5-1 and TRBJ2-2; D is possibly TRBD1 (6 bases). The CDR3 totals 15 residues. Deletions cut 0 bases from V and 5 bases from J, with 11 bases between. Germline-derived CDR1 and CDR2 are SGHRS and YFSETQ. CDR3 residues: CASSLEQGRTGELFF. DNA of the CDR3: TGCGCCAGCAGCTTGGAACAGGGACGGACCGGGGAGCTGTTTTTT.

This chain connects TRBV5-1 to TRBJ2-2; tentative D call: TRBD2 (5 bases). This CDR3 region has 16 residues. V gave up 4 bases and J gave up 6 bases, with 19 bases separating them. Germline V CDR1 and CDR2: SGHRS, YFSETQ. The CDR3 coding sequence is TGCGCCAGCAGCCCCTATAGCCCCACTAGGTCCGGGGAGCTGTTTTTT. Translation: CASSPYSPTRSGELFF. Full variable domain (remainder filled in from reference TRBV5-1 and TRBJ2-2): KAGVTQTPRYLIKTRGQQVTLSCSPISGHRSVSWYQQTPGQGLQFLFEYFSETQRNKGNFPGRFSGRQFSNSRSEMNVSTLELGDSALYLCASSPYSPTRSGELFFGEGSRLTVL.

V is TRBV12-3 or TRBV12-4 and J is TRBJ1-4; D possibly corresponds to TRBD1 (6 bases). The CDR3 length is 13 residues. V dropped 8 bases and J dropped 1 base, with 8 bases sitting between them. CDR3 DNA: TGTGCCAGCGGCAGGGGAACTAATGAAAAACTGTTTTTT. Amino acid sequence: CASGRGTNEKLFF.

The V and J genes are TRBV10-3 and TRBJ2-5; 9 nucleotides line up with TRBD2. Germline CDR1 and CDR2: ENHRY and SYGVKD. The CDR3 extends over 14 amino acids. With V trimmed by 4 bases and J by 4 bases, 4 bases remained unmatched. The CDR3 reads CAISVRGGRETQYF. The DNA of the CDR3 is TGTGCCATCAGTGTGCGGGGGGGACGAGAGACCCAGTACTTC.

Here the CDR3 DNA reads TGTGCCAGCAGCGTCCCGGGACTAGCGGGGGAAGATGAGCAGTTCTTC. Translated: CASSVPGLAGEDEQFF. The chain employs TRBV7-9 and TRBJ2-1; 14 bases are shared with TRBD2. Germline values: CDR1 SEHNR, CDR2 FQNEAQ (reference sequence). The CDR3 spans 16 residues. Losses at the gene ends were 5 bases for V and 8 bases for J; bases not matched to a gene: 8.

The V gene is TRBV9, the J gene TRBJ1-2, with TRBD1 matching over 7 bases. The trim removed 4 bases at V and 5 bases at J, leaving 5 bases unmatched. Germline CDR1 SGDLS, CDR2 YYNGEE. The CDR3 loop spans 13 amino acids. The CDR3 DNA follows: TGTGCCAGCAGCTCCCTACAGGGGTATGGCTACACCTTC. Amino acids: CASSSLQGYGYTF.

This clone occurred a few times. The chain is built from TRBV2 and TRBJ2-5; 7 bases match TRBD2. Germline V gene lookup returns CDR1 SNHLY and CDR2 FYNNEI. The V gene end was trimmed by 8 bases and the J gene end by 5 bases; junction bases not matched to a gene: 14. This CDR3 comprises 15 residues. CDR3 region: CASSGLAGAEETQYF. CDR3 nucleotide sequence: TGTGCCAGCTCGGGCCTCGCGGGAGCGGAGGAGACCCAGTACTTC.

V gene TRBV6-1 combines with J gene TRBJ2-3; TRBD2 might be the D (6 bases). Germline V lookup: CDR1 MNHNS, CDR2 SASEGT. The CDR3 has 15 amino acids. V dropped 2 bases and J dropped 1 base, with 10 bases sitting between them. The CDR3 reads CASSERLVGTDTQYF. As DNA, the CDR3 is TGTGCCAGCAGTGAAAGACTAGTGGGCACAGATACGCAGTATTTT.

The chain links TRBV19 to TRBJ2-2; 9 positions match TRBD1. CDR1 and CDR2 (germline): LNHDA, SQIVND (reference sequence). V lost 3 bases, J lost 4 bases, and 9 bases stayed unmatched. The CDR3 extends over 17 amino acids. In nucleotides, the CDR3 is TGTGCCAGTAGTATCTCTGGGACAGGGTTCGGCACCGGGGAGCTGTTTTTT. This sequence encodes CASSISGTGFGTGELFF.

The rearrangement joins TRBV2 to TRBJ2-7; no firm D call. Germline CDR1 SNHLY, CDR2 FYNNEI. This CDR3 is 12 amino acids long. The germline V and J ends were trimmed by 6 bases and 6 bases, with 12 bases remaining between them. The CDR3 region is CASRPLNFEQYF. The CDR3 DNA sequence: TGTGCCAGCAGGCCTCTGAACTTCGAGCAGTACTTC. The variable domain in full, with the rest retrieved from reference TRBV2 and TRBJ2-7, is EPEVTQTPSHQVTQMGQEVILRCVPISNHLYFYWYRQILGQKVEFLVSFYNNEISEKSEIFDDQFSVERPDGSNFTLKIRSTKLEDSAMYFCASRPLNFEQYFGPGTRLTVT.

V gene TRBV9 combines with J gene TRBJ2-1, with D maybe TRBD2 (5 bases). Germline V gene sequence: CDR1 SGDLS, CDR2 YYNGEE. Deletions cut 0 bases from V and 8 bases from J, with 12 bases between. This CDR3 has 14 residues. The CDR3 DNA is TGTGCCAGCAGCGTAGCTCCTAGCCTGGATGAGCAGTTCTTC. It specifies CASSVAPSLDEQFF.